Listed below are T cell receptor beta chains from one sample, sequenced in a study of OX40 agonist ivuxolimab in advanced cancers. Clones were sequenced by immunoSEQ multiplex PCR, and TCRdb holds only the in-frame ones, with some missing. The sample has about 84,000 clones, over 85% seen once. The sample here was CD4+ or CD8+ T cells sorted from blood, taken in a trial of the OX40 agonist ivuxolimab. These receptors all come from an adult with an advanced solid tumor such as melanoma, head and neck, liver or kidney cancer. Both conserved end residues are part of each CDR3. D genes are given only for firm matches. The size entry is marked missing in some rows and otherwise reads once, few, many or a size class.

>TRBV6-1|TRBJ2-5|NA|NA
TGTGCCAGCAGTGAATGGAGGAATCAAGAGACCCAGTACTTC
CASSEWRNQETQYF
>TRBV27|TRBJ1-6|once|NA
TGTGCCAGCAGTTTTCAGGGTTCCTATAATTCACCCCTCCACTTT
CASSFQGSYNSPLHF
>TRBV29-1|TRBJ1-2|NA|NA
TGCAGCGTCCAAGCGGCCCCACAGGGCGACTACACCTTC
CSVQAAPQGDYTF
>TRBV19|TRBJ1-5|few|NA
TGTGCCAGTAGGGGACTGTCCAATCAGCCCCAGCATTTT
CASRGLSNQPQHF
>TRBV5-1|TRBJ1-1|NA|NA
TGCGCCAGCAGCTTGTGGGCAGGGAAAGCGAACACTGAAGCTTTCTTT
CASSLWAGKANTEAFF
>TRBV5-1|TRBJ2-2|once|NA
TGCGCCAGCAGCTCGAATGTCGGGGAGCTGTTTTTT
CASSSNVGELFF
>TRBV5-1|TRBJ2-3|NA|NA
TGCGCCAGCGCCAGCACAGATACGCAGTATTTT
CASASTDTQYF
>TRBV5-1|TRBJ2-6|once|NA
TGCGCCAGCAGCTTGGGCGGTTACTCTGGGGCCAACGTCCTGACTTTC
CASSLGGYSGANVLTF
>TRBV6-1|TRBJ1-6|few|NA
TGTGCCAGCAGTGACGCATCACCCCTCCACTTT
CASSDASPLHF
>TRBV28|TRBJ2-4|NA|NA
TGTGCCAGCAGTACGTCAAACGGCAACATTCAGTACTTC
CASSTSNGNIQYF
>TRBV10-3|TRBJ1-1|NA|TRBD1
TGTGCCATCACCACGGGACAGGCGAACACTGAAGCTTTCTTT
CAITTGQANTEAFF
>TRBV5-1|TRBJ2-3|NA|TRBD2
TGCGCCAGCAGCTTGGCGGGAGGGCCATGGGATACGCAGTATTTT
CASSLAGGPWDTQYF
>TRBV6-1|TRBJ1-5|NA|TRBD1
TGTGCCAGCAGAGGGGGCGAGAGCAATCAGCCCCAGCATTTT
CASRGGESNQPQHF
>TRBV9|TRBJ2-7|NA|TRBD2
TGTGCCAGCAGCCCCCGGGGAGGGATCTCCTACGAGCAGTACTTC
CASSPRGGISYEQYF
>TRBV4-1|TRBJ2-6|NA|NA
TGCGCCAGCAGCCAAGGACGAACAGGGCCGGGCTCTGGGGCCAACGTCCTGACTTTC
CASSQGRTGPGSGANVLTF
>TRBV6-6|TRBJ1-5|NA|TRBD1
TGTGCCAGCAGCCTTACAGGGGATCAGCCCCAGCATTTT
CASSLTGDQPQHF
>TRBV7-9|TRBJ2-1|NA|TRBD2
TGTGCCAGCAGCTTAGCGGTAGCGGGATACAATGAGCAGTTCTTC
CASSLAVAGYNEQFF
>TRBV5-1|TRBJ1-1|NA|NA
TGCGCCAGCAGCTTGCGGGAGGGCACTGAAGCTTTCTTT
CASSLREGTEAFF
>TRBV5-1|TRBJ2-1|NA|TRBD2
TGCGCCAGCAGCGTGAATAGCGGGGGGTTATACAATGAGCAGTTCTTC
CASSVNSGGLYNEQFF
>TRBV19|TRBJ1-5|NA|TRBD1
TGTGCCAGTAGGGACAGGGTTGGTCAGCCCCAGCATTTT
CASRDRVGQPQHF
>TRBV28|TRBJ1-2|NA|TRBD1
TGTGCCAGCAGTACGTCCGGGACAGAGAACTATGGCTACACCTTC
CASSTSGTENYGYTF
>TRBV7-3|TRBJ2-1|once|NA
TGTGCCAGCAGCCGAACGCCAGGGATTCAGTTCAATAATGAGCAGTTCTTC
CASSRTPGIQFNNEQFF
>TRBV9|TRBJ2-1|NA|TRBD2
TGTGCCAGCAGCGTGGGACTAGCGGGAGGTGTCTATGAGCAGTTCTTC
CASSVGLAGGVYEQFF
>TRBV27|TRBJ2-7|NA|NA
TGTGCCAGCAGTTTATGGGCCCAGGTGGGAGGCGAGCAGTACTTC
CASSLWAQVGGEQYF
>TRBV29-1|TRBJ2-7|NA|NA
TGCAGTGTACTCCGGGACGCCGATTACGAGCAGTACTTC
CSVLRDADYEQYF
>TRBV10-2|TRBJ1-4|once|NA
TGCGCCAGCAGGGCTTACGCAACTAATGAAAAACTGTTTTTT
CASRAYATNEKLFF
>TRBV5-5|TRBJ2-7|NA|NA
TGTGCCAGCAGGCGGAGACAGGACCCCTCCTACGAGCAGTACTTC
CASRRRQDPSYEQYF
>TRBV5-4|TRBJ2-7|NA|TRBD1
TGTGCCAGCAGCTCACAGGGGGGAAGCTCCTACGAGCAGTACTTC
CASSSQGGSSYEQYF
>TRBV5-1|TRBJ2-5|NA|TRBD1
TGCGCCAGCAGCGGACCGGGACAGGGAGTTGAGACCCAGTACTTC
CASSGPGQGVETQYF
>TRBV6-6|TRBJ2-1|NA|TRBD2
TGTGCCAGCACGAAACAGAAGCGGGGGTCCTACAATGAGCAGTTCTTC
CASTKQKRGSYNEQFF
>TRBV4-2|TRBJ2-2|NA|TRBD2
TGTGCCAGCAGCCAAGTGAGCGGGGGCCACACCGGGGAGCTGTTTTTT
CASSQVSGGHTGELFF
>TRBV11-1|TRBJ2-2|NA|NA
TGTGCCAGCAGGATAGGGGTCGAGGCCGGGGAGCTGTTTTTT
CASRIGVEAGELFF
>TRBV9|TRBJ2-1|NA|NA
TGTGCCAGCAGCACCTTTGGGGGAATCGATGAGCAGTTCTTC
CASSTFGGIDEQFF
>TRBV5-1|TRBJ2-1|NA|TRBD1
TGCGCCAGCAGCCATAGCCCGGGACAGGGCTCCAATGAGCAGTTCTTC
CASSHSPGQGSNEQFF
>TRBV2|TRBJ2-1|NA|TRBD1
TGTGCCAGCAGTGAAGAAGCGGGACAGGGGAGCAATGAGCAGTTCTTC
CASSEEAGQGSNEQFF
>TRBV10-3|TRBJ1-4|NA|NA
TGTGCCATCAGTGAGTCAGGTGCTGCAACTAATGAAAAACTGTTTTTT
CAISESGAATNEKLFF
>TRBV5-1|TRBJ2-7|NA|NA
TGCGCCAGCAGCTTGGTCGAGCGTGGCGAGCAGTACTTC
CASSLVERGEQYF
>TRBV15|TRBJ1-4|NA|NA
TGTGCCACCAGCAGAGAAAAGGGTCCGGCTAATGAAAAACTGTTTTTT
CATSREKGPANEKLFF
>TRBV10-3|TRBJ2-7|NA|TRBD2
TGTGCCATCAGTGAGGCGGGGGGCTCCTACGAGCAGTACTTC
CAISEAGGSYEQYF
>TRBV6-1|TRBJ2-2|NA|TRBD2
TGTGCCAGCAGTGCTTTAGTAGCGGGGGGCAACGTGAACACCGGGGAGCTGTTTTTT
CASSALVAGGNVNTGELFF
>TRBV5-4|TRBJ2-6|NA|NA
TGTGCCAGCAGCTTGGGAAGGACGTCTGGGGCCAACGTCCTGACTTTC
CASSLGRTSGANVLTF
>TRBV5-4|TRBJ2-2|NA|TRBD2
TGTGCCAGCAGCCCGGGGGGTCTCTTCACCGGGGAGCTGTTTTTT
CASSPGGLFTGELFF
>TRBV28|TRBJ2-3|NA|NA
TGTGCCAGCAGTGGACGAGATACGCAGTATTTT
CASSGRDTQYF
>TRBV27|TRBJ2-2|once|TRBD1
TGTGCCAGCAGTTTGATTCGGACAGGGGCCAACACCGGGGAGCTGTTTTTT
CASSLIRTGANTGELFF